The rows below give T cell receptor beta chains drawn from one sample of a study of T cells in narcolepsy. Measured with immunoSEQ multiplex PCR; TCRdb has only the in-frame clones, and not every one. The table has 20,000 to 25,000 clones, 75% to 90% seen once. Sequencing input: CD45RA- memory CD4+ T cells from PBMCs. These receptors originate from a human donor with narcolepsy. The CDR3 runs from the conserved cysteine through the conserved F or W. Fields, in order: J gene, D gene, clone size, V gene, CDR3 DNA, CDR3 protein. A D gene is named only where the DNA matches it firmly. The size field is filled for only some rows; it gives once, few, many or a size class.

j_call: TRBJ2-2; d_call: TRBD2; clone_size: NA; v_call: TRBV7-2; cdr3_nt: TGTGCCAGCAGCAGACTAGCGGGGAACACCGGGGAGCTGTTTTTT; cdr3_aa: CASSRLAGNTGELFF
j_call: TRBJ1-1; d_call: NA; clone_size: NA; v_call: TRBV6-1; cdr3_nt: TGTGCCAGCAGGATCCCCTCAAGATCGGAGGCTTTCTTT; cdr3_aa: CASRIPSRSEAFF
j_call: TRBJ2-7; d_call: TRBD1; clone_size: NA; v_call: TRBV11-2; cdr3_nt: TGTGCCAGCAGCCTCCATTGGGGACAGGGCGGCTACGAGCAGTACTTC; cdr3_aa: CASSLHWGQGGYEQYF
j_call: TRBJ2-7; d_call: TRBD2; clone_size: NA; v_call: TRBV5-1; cdr3_nt: TGCGCCAGCAGTCTTTTGACTAGCGGCCTACAAACCTACGAGCAGTACTTC; cdr3_aa: CASSLLTSGLQTYEQYF
j_call: TRBJ1-2; d_call: NA; clone_size: few; v_call: TRBV6-5; cdr3_nt: TGTGCCAGCACCACTACAGGGAATGGCTACACCTTC; cdr3_aa: CASTTTGNGYTF
j_call: TRBJ2-7; d_call: NA; clone_size: NA; v_call: TRBV21-1; cdr3_nt: TGTGCCAGCAGCAACTACCACCCCCCTAGCTCCAAAGGGTACGAGCAGTACTTC; cdr3_aa: CASSNYHPPSSKGYEQYF
j_call: TRBJ2-7; d_call: TRBD1; clone_size: NA; v_call: TRBV5-5; cdr3_nt: TGTGCCAGCAGCGTTGGGACAGGCGAGCAGTACTTC; cdr3_aa: CASSVGTGEQYF
j_call: TRBJ2-1; d_call: NA; clone_size: NA; v_call: TRBV7-2; cdr3_nt: TGTGCCAGCAGCAGTAGACTAGTCGGGACTGAGCAGTTCTTC; cdr3_aa: CASSSRLVGTEQFF
j_call: TRBJ1-1; d_call: TRBD1; clone_size: NA; v_call: TRBV30; cdr3_nt: TGTGCCTGGACAGGAAGAGGGGGCATGAACACTGAAGCTTTCTTT; cdr3_aa: CAWTGRGGMNTEAFF
j_call: TRBJ2-7; d_call: NA; clone_size: NA; v_call: TRBV7-2; cdr3_nt: TGTGCCAGCAGCTTACCGGAGGTGCCCTACGAGCAGTACTTC; cdr3_aa: CASSLPEVPYEQYF
j_call: TRBJ2-1; d_call: TRBD2; clone_size: NA; v_call: TRBV7-6; cdr3_nt: TGTGCCAGCAGCTTCAGGTCTAGCGGGACATACAATGAGCAGTTCTTC; cdr3_aa: CASSFRSSGTYNEQFF
j_call: TRBJ1-1; d_call: TRBD1; clone_size: once; v_call: TRBV29-1; cdr3_nt: TGCAGCATCTCCGGGACAGGGGGGAACACTGAAGCTTTCTTT; cdr3_aa: CSISGTGGNTEAFF
j_call: TRBJ2-5; d_call: NA; clone_size: NA; v_call: TRBV11-3; cdr3_nt: TGTGCCAGCAGCGCGACATTATCTTCGGAGACCCAGTACTTC; cdr3_aa: CASSATLSSETQYF
j_call: TRBJ1-1; d_call: NA; clone_size: NA; v_call: TRBV6-6; cdr3_nt: TGTGCCAGCAGTTTGGAGGGGAACACTGAAGCTTTCTTT; cdr3_aa: CASSLEGNTEAFF
j_call: TRBJ1-3; d_call: NA; clone_size: NA; v_call: TRBV5-1; cdr3_nt: TGCGCCAGCAGCTTTAGAGGAATAGATGGAAACACCATATATTTT; cdr3_aa: CASSFRGIDGNTIYF
j_call: TRBJ2-7; d_call: NA; clone_size: once; v_call: TRBV7-2; cdr3_nt: TGTGCCAGCAGTCCTCAGGGAGGTGGCGAGCAGTACTTC; cdr3_aa: CASSPQGGGEQYF
j_call: TRBJ2-7; d_call: NA; clone_size: NA; v_call: TRBV15; cdr3_nt: TGTGCCACCAGCAAAGCAGGCAACACCGAGCAGTACTTC; cdr3_aa: CATSKAGNTEQYF
j_call: TRBJ2-7; d_call: TRBD2; clone_size: once; v_call: TRBV7-8; cdr3_nt: TGTGCCAGCAGCTTAGCGGGCGGACTAGCGGGAGAAGAGCAGTACTTC; cdr3_aa: CASSLAGGLAGEEQYF
j_call: TRBJ1-1; d_call: NA; clone_size: NA; v_call: TRBV6-1; cdr3_nt: TGTGCCAGCAGAGAGGATGGAACGACTGAAGCTTTCTTT; cdr3_aa: CASREDGTTEAFF
j_call: TRBJ2-1; d_call: TRBD2; clone_size: NA; v_call: TRBV28; cdr3_nt: TGTGCCAGCCGTTTGGGGGGTAGCGGGAGTCCATATGAGCAGTTCTTC; cdr3_aa: CASRLGGSGSPYEQFF
j_call: TRBJ2-5; d_call: NA; clone_size: NA; v_call: TRBV7-8; cdr3_nt: TGTGCCAGCAGCTTAGGCAGGGGCCAGACCCAGTACTTC; cdr3_aa: CASSLGRGQTQYF
j_call: TRBJ2-2; d_call: TRBD2; clone_size: NA; v_call: TRBV6-5; cdr3_nt: TGTGCCAGCGGGGAGGGATACACCGGGGAGCTGTTTTTT; cdr3_aa: CASGEGYTGELFF
j_call: TRBJ2-7; d_call: NA; clone_size: NA; v_call: TRBV5-1; cdr3_nt: TGCGCCAGCAGCGGTACTATGGGGCTCGAGCAGTACTTC; cdr3_aa: CASSGTMGLEQYF
j_call: TRBJ2-3; d_call: TRBD2; clone_size: NA; v_call: TRBV19; cdr3_nt: TGTGCCAGTAGTAGGGCCAGCGGGAGTTCCGCAGATACGCAGTATTTT; cdr3_aa: CASSRASGSSADTQYF
j_call: TRBJ1-2; d_call: TRBD1; clone_size: NA; v_call: TRBV2; cdr3_nt: TGTGCCAGCGGTAGGACAGGGGTACTGGATGGCTACACCTTC; cdr3_aa: CASGRTGVLDGYTF
j_call: TRBJ2-1; d_call: TRBD2; clone_size: NA; v_call: TRBV5-1; cdr3_nt: TGCGCCAGCAGCTTGGGACTAGCGGGAGGGGCTCTCGACAATGAGCAGTTCTTC; cdr3_aa: CASSLGLAGGALDNEQFF
j_call: TRBJ2-2; d_call: TRBD2; clone_size: NA; v_call: TRBV30; cdr3_nt: TGTGCCTGGACGAGACTAGCGACCACCGGGGAGCTGTTTTTT; cdr3_aa: CAWTRLATTGELFF
j_call: TRBJ2-5; d_call: NA; clone_size: NA; v_call: TRBV27; cdr3_nt: TGTGCCAGCAGTTTATCGATCCGTGGGGGGGAGACCCAGTACTTC; cdr3_aa: CASSLSIRGGETQYF
j_call: TRBJ2-7; d_call: NA; clone_size: NA; v_call: TRBV6-4; cdr3_nt: TGTGCCAGCAGTCTCGAAGGGGGGGAACGATACGAGCAGTACTTC; cdr3_aa: CASSLEGGERYEQYF
j_call: TRBJ1-4; d_call: NA; clone_size: few; v_call: TRBV19; cdr3_nt: TGTGCCAGTAGTATAAACCCTAACGGTGAAAAACTGTTTTTT; cdr3_aa: CASSINPNGEKLFF
j_call: TRBJ2-1; d_call: TRBD2; clone_size: once; v_call: TRBV2; cdr3_nt: TGTGCCAGCAGCCCTAGGGCGGGGGGGGCAGGTGAGCAGTTCTTC; cdr3_aa: CASSPRAGGAGEQFF
j_call: TRBJ1-1; d_call: NA; clone_size: NA; v_call: TRBV5-1; cdr3_nt: TGCGCCAGCAGCTACCGGGACACTGAAGCTTTCTTT; cdr3_aa: CASSYRDTEAFF
j_call: TRBJ2-3; d_call: TRBD2; clone_size: NA; v_call: TRBV19; cdr3_nt: TGTGCCAGTAGTACACTAGCGGACAGCACAGATACGCAGTATTTT; cdr3_aa: CASSTLADSTDTQYF
j_call: TRBJ1-5; d_call: TRBD1; clone_size: NA; v_call: TRBV7-9; cdr3_nt: TGTGCCAGCAGCCCACGGACAGGGACCAATCAGCCCCAGCATTTT; cdr3_aa: CASSPRTGTNQPQHF
j_call: TRBJ1-5; d_call: NA; clone_size: NA; v_call: TRBV18; cdr3_nt: TGTGCCAGCTCACCATCCCCGATAGATCAGCCCCAGCATTTT; cdr3_aa: CASSPSPIDQPQHF
j_call: TRBJ2-2; d_call: TRBD2; clone_size: NA; v_call: TRBV7-7; cdr3_nt: TGTGCCAGCAGCTTAGACGCGGGAGGACTTACCGGGGAGCTGTTTTTT; cdr3_aa: CASSLDAGGLTGELFF
j_call: TRBJ1-2; d_call: TRBD1; clone_size: NA; v_call: TRBV28; cdr3_nt: TGTGCCAGCAGTCCAGGGGGTTTCTATGGCTACACCTTC; cdr3_aa: CASSPGGFYGYTF
j_call: TRBJ2-1; d_call: TRBD1; clone_size: once; v_call: TRBV7-2; cdr3_nt: TGTGCCAGCAGCTCCCGGGACAGGAACTTCAATGAGCAGTTCTTC; cdr3_aa: CASSSRDRNFNEQFF
j_call: TRBJ1-3; d_call: TRBD1; clone_size: NA; v_call: TRBV6-5; cdr3_nt: TGTGCCAGCATTCAGACAGGGGGAAACACCATATATTTT; cdr3_aa: CASIQTGGNTIYF
j_call: TRBJ2-1; d_call: TRBD1; clone_size: NA; v_call: TRBV11-2; cdr3_nt: TGTGCCAGCAGCTCCGGGACAGGGAGAGGTGAGCAGTTCTTC; cdr3_aa: CASSSGTGRGEQFF
j_call: TRBJ1-6; d_call: TRBD1; clone_size: NA; v_call: TRBV6-1; cdr3_nt: TGTGCCAGCAGTGGGGCAGGGGGCTCCTATAATTCACCCCTCCACTTT; cdr3_aa: CASSGAGGSYNSPLHF
j_call: TRBJ2-3; d_call: TRBD2; clone_size: NA; v_call: TRBV19; cdr3_nt: TGTGCCAGTAGTATGGGACTAGCGGGCACAGATACGCAATATTTT; cdr3_aa: CASSMGLAGTDTQYF
j_call: TRBJ2-7; d_call: NA; clone_size: NA; v_call: TRBV7-2; cdr3_nt: TGTGCCAGCAGCTTAGTGGGTGCTGGTAGCGAGCAGTACTTC; cdr3_aa: CASSLVGAGSEQYF
j_call: TRBJ2-7; d_call: NA; clone_size: NA; v_call: TRBV28; cdr3_nt: TGTGCCAGCACCCTTAATGGAGGGGCACGGTCGGGCTACGAGCAGTACTTC; cdr3_aa: CASTLNGGARSGYEQYF
j_call: TRBJ2-2; d_call: NA; clone_size: NA; v_call: TRBV28; cdr3_nt: TGTGCCAGTCAGGCTACTAACACCGGGGAGCTGTTTTTT; cdr3_aa: CASQATNTGELFF
j_call: TRBJ2-1; d_call: TRBD1; clone_size: NA; v_call: TRBV6-7; cdr3_nt: TGTGCCAGCAGTTACTCGGGGGGACAGGTTTATTTCGTCACCTACAATGAGCAGTTCTTC; cdr3_aa: CASSYSGGQVYFVTYNEQFF
j_call: TRBJ2-7; d_call: TRBD1; clone_size: NA; v_call: TRBV23-1; cdr3_nt: TGCGCCAGCAGTCAAACGACAGGGAAATACGAGCAGTACTTC; cdr3_aa: CASSQTTGKYEQYF
j_call: TRBJ2-5; d_call: NA; clone_size: NA; v_call: TRBV20-1; cdr3_nt: TGCAGTGCTGGGAGGCAAGAGACCCAGTACTTC; cdr3_aa: CSAGRQETQYF
j_call: TRBJ1-6; d_call: NA; clone_size: once; v_call: TRBV30; cdr3_nt: TGTGCCTGGAGTGTAAGGAGCTCCTATAATTCACCCCTCCACTTT; cdr3_aa: CAWSVRSSYNSPLHF
j_call: TRBJ2-5; d_call: TRBD2; clone_size: NA; v_call: TRBV9; cdr3_nt: TGTGCCAGCAGCGCGGGCAGCCTAGCGGGCCAAGAGACCCAGTACTTC; cdr3_aa: CASSAGSLAGQETQYF
j_call: TRBJ1-2; d_call: TRBD1; clone_size: NA; v_call: TRBV6-1; cdr3_nt: TGTGCCAGCACTCCGGACAGGGGGCAGGGTGGCTACACCTTC; cdr3_aa: CASTPDRGQGGYTF
j_call: TRBJ1-3; d_call: TRBD1; clone_size: NA; v_call: TRBV15; cdr3_nt: TGTGCCACCAGCCCCCGACAGGGCGTCCTCTCTGGAAACACCATATATTTT; cdr3_aa: CATSPRQGVLSGNTIYF